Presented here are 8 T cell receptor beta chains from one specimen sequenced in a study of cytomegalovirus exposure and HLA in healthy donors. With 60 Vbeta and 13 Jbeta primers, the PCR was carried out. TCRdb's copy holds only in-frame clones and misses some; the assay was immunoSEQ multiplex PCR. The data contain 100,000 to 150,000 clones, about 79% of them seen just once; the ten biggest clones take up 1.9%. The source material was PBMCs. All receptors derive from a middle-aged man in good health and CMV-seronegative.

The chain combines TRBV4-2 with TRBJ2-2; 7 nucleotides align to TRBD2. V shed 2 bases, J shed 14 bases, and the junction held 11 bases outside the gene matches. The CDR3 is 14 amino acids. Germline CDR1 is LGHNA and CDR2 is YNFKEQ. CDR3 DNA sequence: TGTGCCAGCAGCCAATTAAGGACTAGTCCCTCACTGTTTTTT. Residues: CASSQLRTSPSLFF.

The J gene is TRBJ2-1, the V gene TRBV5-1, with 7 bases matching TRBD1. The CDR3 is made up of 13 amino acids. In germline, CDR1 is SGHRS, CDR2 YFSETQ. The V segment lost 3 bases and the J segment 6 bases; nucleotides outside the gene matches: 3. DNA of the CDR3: TGCGCCAGCAGCTCAGACAGGGTCAATGAGCAGTTCTTC. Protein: CASSSDRVNEQFF.

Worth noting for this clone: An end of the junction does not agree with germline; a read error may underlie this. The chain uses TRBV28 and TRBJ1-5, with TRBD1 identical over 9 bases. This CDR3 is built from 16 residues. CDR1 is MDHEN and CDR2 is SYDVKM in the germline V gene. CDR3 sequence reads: CASTLAGQGRVEPQHF. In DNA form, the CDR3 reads TGTGCCAGCACTTTAGCCGGACAGGGGAGGGTGGAGCCCCAGCATTTT.

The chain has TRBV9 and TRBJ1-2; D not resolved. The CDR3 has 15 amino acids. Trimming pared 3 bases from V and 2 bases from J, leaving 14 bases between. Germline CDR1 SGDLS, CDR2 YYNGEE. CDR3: CASSALAGSNYGYTF. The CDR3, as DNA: TGTGCCAGCAGCGCGTTGGCCGGGTCAAACTATGGCTACACCTTC.

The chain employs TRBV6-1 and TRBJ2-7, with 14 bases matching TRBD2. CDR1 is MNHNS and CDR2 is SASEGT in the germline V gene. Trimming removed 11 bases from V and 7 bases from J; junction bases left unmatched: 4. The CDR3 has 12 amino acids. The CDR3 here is CALGTSGGEQYF. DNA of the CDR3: TGTGCCCTCGGGACTAGCGGGGGTGAGCAGTACTTC.

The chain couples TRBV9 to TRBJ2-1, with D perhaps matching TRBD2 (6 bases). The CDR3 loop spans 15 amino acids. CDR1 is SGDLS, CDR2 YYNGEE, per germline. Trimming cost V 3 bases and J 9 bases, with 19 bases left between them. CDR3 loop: CASSGSGHGGSEQFF. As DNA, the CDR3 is TGTGCCAGCAGCGGTAGTGGGCACGGGGGATCTGAGCAGTTCTTC.

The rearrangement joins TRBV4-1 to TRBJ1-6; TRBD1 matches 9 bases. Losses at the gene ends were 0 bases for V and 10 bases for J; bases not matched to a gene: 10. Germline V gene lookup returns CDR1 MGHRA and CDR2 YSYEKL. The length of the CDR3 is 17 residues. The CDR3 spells CASSQEDRDRANSPLHF. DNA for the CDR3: TGCGCCAGCAGCCAAGAAGATAGGGACAGGGCGAACTCACCCCTCCACTTT.

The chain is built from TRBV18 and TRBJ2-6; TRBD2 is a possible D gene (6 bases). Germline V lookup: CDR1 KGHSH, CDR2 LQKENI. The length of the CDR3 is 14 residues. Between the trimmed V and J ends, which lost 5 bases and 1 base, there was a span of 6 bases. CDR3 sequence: CASSAGSGANVLTF. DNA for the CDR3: TGTGCCAGCTCAGCGGGATCTGGGGCCAACGTCCTGACTTTC.